A single T cell receptor beta chain is shown here with its context. Specified treatment: roughly 20 received Ad26.COV2.S at low or high dose, single or two shots; several received placebo; per-sample allocation not given. The samples date from day 63 after the first vaccine or placebo injection. An Ad26 vector expressing Wuhan-strain SARS-CoV-2 spike served as the vaccine. The sample is drawn from a study of Ad26.COV2.S vaccination and SARS-CoV-2 variants. Clones were read by immunoSEQ multiplex PCR, and TCRdb kept only the in-frame ones, dropping some. The sample holds 350,000 to 400,000 clones; roughly 90% are singletons and the top ten take 1.9%. CDR3 length: 16 residues. Losses at the gene ends were 1 base for V and 2 bases for J; bases not matched to a gene: 5. From germline, CDR1 is LNHNV and CDR2 YYDKDF (reference sequence).

The receptor was isolated from a person between 18 and 60 years old who received the Ad26.COV2.S COVID-19 vaccine or a placebo. Here the sequenced sample was peripheral blood, taken in a trial of Ad26.COV2.S vaccine versus placebo. The V and J genes are TRBV15 and TRBJ2-7; TRBD2 matches at 10 bases. The CDR3 nucleotides are TGTGCCACCAGCAGAGGACTAGCGGGTCCCACCTACGAGCAGTACTTC. Its translation: CATSRGLAGPTYEQYF.